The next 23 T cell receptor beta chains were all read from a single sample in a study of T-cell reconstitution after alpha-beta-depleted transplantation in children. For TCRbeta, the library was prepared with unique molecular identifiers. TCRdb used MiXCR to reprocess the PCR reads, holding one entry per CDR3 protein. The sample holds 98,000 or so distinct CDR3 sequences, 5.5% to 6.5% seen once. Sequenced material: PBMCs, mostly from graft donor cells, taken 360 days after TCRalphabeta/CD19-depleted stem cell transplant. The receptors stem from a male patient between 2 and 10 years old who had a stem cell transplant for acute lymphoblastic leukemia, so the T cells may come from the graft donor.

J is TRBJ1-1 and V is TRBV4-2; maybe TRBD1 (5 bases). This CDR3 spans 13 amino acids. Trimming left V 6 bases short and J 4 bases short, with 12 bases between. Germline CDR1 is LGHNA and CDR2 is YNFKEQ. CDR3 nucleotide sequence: TGTGCCAGCAGGGGGACTTTGGCCACTGAAGCTTTCTTT. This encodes CASRGTLATEAFF.

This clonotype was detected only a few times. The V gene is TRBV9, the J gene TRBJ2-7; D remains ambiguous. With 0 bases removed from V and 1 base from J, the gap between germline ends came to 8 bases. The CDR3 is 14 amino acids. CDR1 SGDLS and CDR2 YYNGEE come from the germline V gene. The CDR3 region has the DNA TGTGCCAGCAGCGTAGGGGTAGGGTCCTACGAGCAGTACTTC. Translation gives CASSVGVGSYEQYF.

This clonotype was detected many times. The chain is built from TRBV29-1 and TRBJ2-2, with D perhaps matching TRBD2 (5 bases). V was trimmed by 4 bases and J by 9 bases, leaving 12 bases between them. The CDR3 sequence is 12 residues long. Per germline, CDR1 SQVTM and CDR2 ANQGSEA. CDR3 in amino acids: CSVVSGARELFF. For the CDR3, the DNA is TGCAGCGTTGTAAGCGGAGCCCGGGAGCTGTTTTTT.

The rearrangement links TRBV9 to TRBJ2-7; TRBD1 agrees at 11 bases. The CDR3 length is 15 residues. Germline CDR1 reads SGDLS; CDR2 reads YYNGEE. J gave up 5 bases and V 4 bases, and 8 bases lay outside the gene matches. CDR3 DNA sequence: TGTGCCAGCAGCATATCCGGGACAGGGGGGCACGAGCAGTACTTC. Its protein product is CASSISGTGGHEQYF.

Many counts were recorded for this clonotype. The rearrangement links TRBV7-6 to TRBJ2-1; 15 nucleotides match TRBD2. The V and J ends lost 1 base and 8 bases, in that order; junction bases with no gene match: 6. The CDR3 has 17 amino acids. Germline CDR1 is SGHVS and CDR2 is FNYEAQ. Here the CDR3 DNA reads TGTGCCAGCAGCTTAGATGGACTAGCGGGAGGGCACGATGAGCAGTTCTTC. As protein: CASSLDGLAGGHDEQFF.

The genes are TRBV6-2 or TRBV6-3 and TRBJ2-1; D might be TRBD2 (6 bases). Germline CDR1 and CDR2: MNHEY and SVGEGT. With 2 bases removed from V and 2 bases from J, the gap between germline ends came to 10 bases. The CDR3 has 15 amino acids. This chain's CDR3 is CASSYTSFPYNEQFF. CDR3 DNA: TGTGCCAGCAGTTACACTAGCTTTCCCTACAATGAGCAGTTCTTC.

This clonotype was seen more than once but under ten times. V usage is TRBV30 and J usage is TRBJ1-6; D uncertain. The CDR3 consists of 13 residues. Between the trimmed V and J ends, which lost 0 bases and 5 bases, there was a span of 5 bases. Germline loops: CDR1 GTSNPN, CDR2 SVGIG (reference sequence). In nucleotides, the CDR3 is TGTGCCTGGAGTGTCCAGCATAATTCACCCCTCCACTTT. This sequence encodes CAWSVQHNSPLHF.

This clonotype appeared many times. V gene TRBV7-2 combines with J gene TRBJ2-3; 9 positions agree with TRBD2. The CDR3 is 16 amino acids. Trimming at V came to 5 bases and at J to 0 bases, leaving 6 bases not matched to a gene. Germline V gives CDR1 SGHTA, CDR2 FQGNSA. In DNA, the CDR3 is TGTGCCAGCAGCGAGCGGGGGGCACGGAGCACAGATACGCAGTATTTT. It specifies CASSERGARSTDTQYF.

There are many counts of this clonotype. The CDR3 DNA is TGCGCCAGCAGCCAAGAATGGACAGGGGAGGGCGGGGAGCTGTTTTTT. Translation: CASSQEWTGEGGELFF. The rearrangement links TRBV4-3 to TRBJ2-2; 9 bases are a match to TRBD1. The CDR3 sequence is 16 residues long. Per germline, CDR1 LGHNA and CDR2 YSLEER. Trimming at V came to 0 bases and at J to 7 bases, leaving 6 bases not matched to a gene.

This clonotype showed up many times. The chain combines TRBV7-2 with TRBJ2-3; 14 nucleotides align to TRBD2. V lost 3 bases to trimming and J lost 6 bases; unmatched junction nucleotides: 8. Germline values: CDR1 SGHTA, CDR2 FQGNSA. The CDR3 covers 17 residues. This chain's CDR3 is CASSFPGLAGGKDTQYF. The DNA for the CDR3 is TGTGCCAGCAGCTTCCCAGGACTAGCGGGGGGTAAGGATACGCAGTATTTT. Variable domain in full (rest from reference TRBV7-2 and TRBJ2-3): GAGVSQSPSNKVTEKGKDVELRCDPISGHTALYWYRQSLGQGLEFLIYFQGNSAPDKSGLPSDRFSAERTGGSVSTLTIQRTQQEDSAVYLCASSFPGLAGGKDTQYFGPGTRLTVL.

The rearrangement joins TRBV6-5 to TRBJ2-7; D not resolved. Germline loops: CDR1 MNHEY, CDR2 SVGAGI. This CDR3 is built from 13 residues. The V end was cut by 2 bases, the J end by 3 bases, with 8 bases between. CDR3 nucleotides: TGTGCCAGCAGTTACGCCTCGGGCTACGAGCAGTACTTC. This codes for CASSYASGYEQYF.

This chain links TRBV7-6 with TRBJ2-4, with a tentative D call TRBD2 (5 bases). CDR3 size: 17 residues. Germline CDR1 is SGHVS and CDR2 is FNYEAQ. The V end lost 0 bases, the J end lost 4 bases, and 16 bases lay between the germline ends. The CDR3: CASSLAPPGLAKNIQYF. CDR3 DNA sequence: TGTGCCAGCAGCTTAGCCCCACCCGGGTTAGCGAAAAACATTCAGTACTTC.

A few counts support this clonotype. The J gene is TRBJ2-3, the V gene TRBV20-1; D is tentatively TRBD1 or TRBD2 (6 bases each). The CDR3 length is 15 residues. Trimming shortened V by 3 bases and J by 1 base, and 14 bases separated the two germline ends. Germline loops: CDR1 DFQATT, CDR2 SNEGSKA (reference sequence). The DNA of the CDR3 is TGCAGTGCTAGTTTGGAGGGGGTGGGCACAGATACGCAGTATTTT. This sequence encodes CSASLEGVGTDTQYF.

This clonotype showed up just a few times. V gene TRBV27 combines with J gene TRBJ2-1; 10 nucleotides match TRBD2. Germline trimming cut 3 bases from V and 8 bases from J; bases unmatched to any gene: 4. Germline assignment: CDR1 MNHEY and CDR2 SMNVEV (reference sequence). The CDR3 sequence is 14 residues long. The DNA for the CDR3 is TGTGCCAGCAGTTTGGGACTAGCGTCCCATGAGCAGTTCTTC. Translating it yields CASSLGLASHEQFF.

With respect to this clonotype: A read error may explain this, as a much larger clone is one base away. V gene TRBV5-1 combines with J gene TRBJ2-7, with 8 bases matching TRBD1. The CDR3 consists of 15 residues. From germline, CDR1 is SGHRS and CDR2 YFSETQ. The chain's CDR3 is CASSAWDRNSCEQYF. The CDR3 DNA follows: TGCGCCAGCAGCGCCTGGGACAGGAATTCCTGCGAGCAGTACTTC.

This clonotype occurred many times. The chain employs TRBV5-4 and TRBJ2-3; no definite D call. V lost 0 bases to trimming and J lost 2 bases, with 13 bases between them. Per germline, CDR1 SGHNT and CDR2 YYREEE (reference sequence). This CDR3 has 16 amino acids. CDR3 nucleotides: TGTGCCAGCAGCTTGGAGCAGGTTTACGCCACAGATACGCAGTATTTT. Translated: CASSLEQVYATDTQYF. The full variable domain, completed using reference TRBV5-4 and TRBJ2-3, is ETGVTQSPTHLIKTRGQQVTLRCSSQSGHNTVSWYQQALGQGPQFIFQYYREEENGRGNFPPRFSGLQFPNYSSELNVNALELDDSALYLCASSLEQVYATDTQYFGPGTRLTVL.

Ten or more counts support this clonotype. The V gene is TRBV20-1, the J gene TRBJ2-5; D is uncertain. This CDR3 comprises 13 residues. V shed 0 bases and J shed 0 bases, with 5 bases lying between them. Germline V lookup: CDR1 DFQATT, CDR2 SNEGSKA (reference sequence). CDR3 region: CSARETYQETQYF. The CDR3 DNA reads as TGCAGTGCTAGAGAAACGTACCAAGAGACCCAGTACTTC.

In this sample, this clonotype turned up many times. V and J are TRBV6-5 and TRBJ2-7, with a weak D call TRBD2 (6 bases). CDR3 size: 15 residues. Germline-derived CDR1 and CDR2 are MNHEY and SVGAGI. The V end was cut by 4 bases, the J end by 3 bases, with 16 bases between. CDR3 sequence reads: CASSLFRDLNYEQYF. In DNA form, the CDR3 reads TGTGCCAGCAGTTTATTCCGGGACTTGAACTACGAGCAGTACTTC.

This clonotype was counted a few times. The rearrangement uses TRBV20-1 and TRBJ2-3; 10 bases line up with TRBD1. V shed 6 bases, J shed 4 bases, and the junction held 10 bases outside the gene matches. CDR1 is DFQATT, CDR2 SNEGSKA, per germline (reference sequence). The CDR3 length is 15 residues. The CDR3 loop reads CSAAPGQGRPDTQYF. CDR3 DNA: TGCAGTGCAGCTCCGGGACAGGGGAGGCCAGATACGCAGTATTTT.

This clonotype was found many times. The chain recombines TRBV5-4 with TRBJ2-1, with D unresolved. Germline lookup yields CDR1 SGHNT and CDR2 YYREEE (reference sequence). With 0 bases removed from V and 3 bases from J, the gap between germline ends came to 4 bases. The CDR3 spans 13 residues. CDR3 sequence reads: CASSLDGYNEQFF. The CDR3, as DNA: TGTGCCAGCAGCTTGGACGGCTACAATGAGCAGTTCTTC.

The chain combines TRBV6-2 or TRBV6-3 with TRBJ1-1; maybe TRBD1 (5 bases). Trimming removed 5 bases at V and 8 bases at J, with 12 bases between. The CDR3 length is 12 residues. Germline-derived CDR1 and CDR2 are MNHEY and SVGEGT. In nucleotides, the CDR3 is TGTGCCAGCAGTCCTCGACAGTCCGAAGCTTTCTTT. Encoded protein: CASSPRQSEAFF.

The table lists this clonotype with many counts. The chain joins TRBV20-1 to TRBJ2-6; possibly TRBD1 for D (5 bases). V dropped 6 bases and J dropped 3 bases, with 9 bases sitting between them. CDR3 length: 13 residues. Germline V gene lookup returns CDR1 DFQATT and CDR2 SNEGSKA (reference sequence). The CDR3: CSAQGHGANVLTF. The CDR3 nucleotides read TGCAGTGCCCAGGGTCATGGGGCCAACGTCCTGACTTTC.

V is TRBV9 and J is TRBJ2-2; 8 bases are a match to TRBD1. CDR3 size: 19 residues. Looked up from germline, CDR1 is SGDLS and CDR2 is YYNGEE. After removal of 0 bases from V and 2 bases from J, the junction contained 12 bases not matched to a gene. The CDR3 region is CASSVARRGQGANTGELFF. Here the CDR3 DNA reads TGTGCCAGCAGCGTAGCTCGTCGAGGGCAGGGGGCTAACACCGGGGAGCTGTTTTTT.